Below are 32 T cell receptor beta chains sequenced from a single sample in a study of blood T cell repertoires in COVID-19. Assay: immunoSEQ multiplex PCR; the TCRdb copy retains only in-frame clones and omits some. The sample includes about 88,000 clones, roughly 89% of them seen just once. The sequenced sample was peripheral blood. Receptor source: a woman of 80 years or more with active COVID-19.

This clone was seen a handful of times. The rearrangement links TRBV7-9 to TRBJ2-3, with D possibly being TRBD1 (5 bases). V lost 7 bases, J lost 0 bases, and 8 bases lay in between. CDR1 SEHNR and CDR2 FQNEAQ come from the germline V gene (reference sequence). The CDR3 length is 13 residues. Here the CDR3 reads CASTPGSTDTQYF. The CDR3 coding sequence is TGTGCCAGCACCCCAGGGAGCACAGATACGCAGTATTTT.

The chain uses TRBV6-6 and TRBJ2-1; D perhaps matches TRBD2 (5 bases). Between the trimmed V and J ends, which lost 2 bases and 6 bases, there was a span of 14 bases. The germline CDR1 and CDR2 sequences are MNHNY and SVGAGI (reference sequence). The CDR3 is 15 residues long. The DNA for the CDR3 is TGTGCCAGCAGTTACCAGGCTAGCAAAGGCAATGAGCAGTTCTTC. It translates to CASSYQASKGNEQFF.

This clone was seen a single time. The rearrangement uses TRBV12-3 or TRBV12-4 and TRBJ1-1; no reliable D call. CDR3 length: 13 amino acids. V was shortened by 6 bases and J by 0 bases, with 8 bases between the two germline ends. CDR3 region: CASRRLLNTEAFF. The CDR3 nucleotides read TGTGCCAGCAGGAGACTGCTGAACACTGAAGCTTTCTTT.

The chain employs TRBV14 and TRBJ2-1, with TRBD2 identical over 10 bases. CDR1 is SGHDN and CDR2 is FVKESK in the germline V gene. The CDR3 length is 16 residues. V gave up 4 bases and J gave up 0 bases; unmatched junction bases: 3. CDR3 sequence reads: CASSLLAGVSYNEQFF. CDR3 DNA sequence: TGTGCCAGCAGCCTCCTAGCGGGGGTCTCCTACAATGAGCAGTTCTTC.

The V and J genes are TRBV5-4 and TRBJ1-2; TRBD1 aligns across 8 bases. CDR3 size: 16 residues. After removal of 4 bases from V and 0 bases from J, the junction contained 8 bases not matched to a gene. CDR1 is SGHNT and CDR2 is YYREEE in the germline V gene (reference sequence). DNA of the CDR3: TGTGCCAGCAGCCCCTTAGGGACAGGTTCTAACTATGGCTACACCTTC. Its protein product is CASSPLGTGSNYGYTF.

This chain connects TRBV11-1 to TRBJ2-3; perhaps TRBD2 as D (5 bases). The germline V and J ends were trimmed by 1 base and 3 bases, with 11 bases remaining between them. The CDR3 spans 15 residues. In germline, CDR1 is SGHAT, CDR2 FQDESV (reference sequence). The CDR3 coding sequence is TGTGCCAGCAGCTTAGAAGGGAGAAGGACAGATACGCAGTATTTT. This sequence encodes CASSLEGRRTDTQYF.

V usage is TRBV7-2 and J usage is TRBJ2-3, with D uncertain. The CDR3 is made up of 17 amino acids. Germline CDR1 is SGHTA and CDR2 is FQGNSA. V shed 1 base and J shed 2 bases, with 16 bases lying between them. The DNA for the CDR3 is TGTGCCAGCAGCTTAGTTATGGGCAGCTCAATCACAGATACGCAGTATTTT. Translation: CASSLVMGSSITDTQYF.

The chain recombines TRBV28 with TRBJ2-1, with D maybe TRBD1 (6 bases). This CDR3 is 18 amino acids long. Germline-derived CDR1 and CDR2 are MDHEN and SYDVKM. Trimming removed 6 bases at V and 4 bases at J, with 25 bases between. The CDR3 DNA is TGTGCCAGCAGCTCGATCCTACACTCGGGTGGGACATACAATGAGCAGTTCTTC. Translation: CASSSILHSGGTYNEQFF.

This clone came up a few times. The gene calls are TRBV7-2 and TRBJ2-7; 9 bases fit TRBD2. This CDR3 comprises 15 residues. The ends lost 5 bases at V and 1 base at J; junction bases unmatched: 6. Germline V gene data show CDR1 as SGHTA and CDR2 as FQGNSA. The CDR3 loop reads CASSTSGLASYEQYF. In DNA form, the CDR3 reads TGTGCCAGCAGCACTTCGGGACTAGCATCCTACGAGCAGTACTTC.

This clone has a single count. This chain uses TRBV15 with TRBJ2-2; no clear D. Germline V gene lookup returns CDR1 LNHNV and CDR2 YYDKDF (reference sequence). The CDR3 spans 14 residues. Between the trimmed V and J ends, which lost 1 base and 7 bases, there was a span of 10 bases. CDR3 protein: CATSRGESVGELFF. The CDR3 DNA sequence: TGTGCCACCAGCAGAGGAGAATCGGTCGGGGAGCTGTTTTTT.

The CDR3 region has the DNA TGTGCCAGCAGCCTTGGGAGGGGGAGCTACGAGCAGTACTTC. The encoded protein is CASSLGRGSYEQYF. The chain links TRBV7-2 to TRBJ2-7, with D perhaps TRBD2 (7 bases). The V and J ends lost 5 bases and 3 bases respectively, with 14 bases between them. The germline CDR1 and CDR2 sequences are SGHTA and FQGNSA. This CDR3 comprises 14 residues.

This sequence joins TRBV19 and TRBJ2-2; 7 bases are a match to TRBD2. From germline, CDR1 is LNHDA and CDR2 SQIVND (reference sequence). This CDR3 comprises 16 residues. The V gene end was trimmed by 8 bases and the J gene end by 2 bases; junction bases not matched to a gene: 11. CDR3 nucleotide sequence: TGTGCCAGTGTACCTGGGACTACCTCAAACACCGGGGAGCTGTTTTTT. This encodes CASVPGTTSNTGELFF.

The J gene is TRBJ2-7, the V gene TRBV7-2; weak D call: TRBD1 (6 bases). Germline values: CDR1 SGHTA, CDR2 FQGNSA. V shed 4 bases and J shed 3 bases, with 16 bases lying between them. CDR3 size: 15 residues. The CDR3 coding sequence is TGTGCCAGCAGCTCATCCAGGGGTACTATCTACGAGCAGTACTTC. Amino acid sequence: CASSSSRGTIYEQYF.

CDR3 DNA: TGTGCCAGCAGCTTGGGGCAGGGGGCTTATCAAGAGACCCAGTACTTC. Its protein product is CASSLGQGAYQETQYF. J is TRBJ2-5 and V is TRBV5-4; 8 bases are a match to TRBD1. V was clipped by 0 bases and J by 2 bases; unmatched bases: 6. The CDR3 is made up of 16 amino acids. The germline CDR1 and CDR2 sequences are SGHNT and YYREEE (reference sequence). The whole variable domain, remainder taken from reference TRBV5-4 and TRBJ2-5, is ETGVTQSPTHLIKTRGQQVTLRCSSQSGHNTVSWYQQALGQGPQFIFQYYREEENGRGNFPPRFSGLQFPNYSSELNVNALELDDSALYLCASSLGQGAYQETQYFGPGTRLLVL.

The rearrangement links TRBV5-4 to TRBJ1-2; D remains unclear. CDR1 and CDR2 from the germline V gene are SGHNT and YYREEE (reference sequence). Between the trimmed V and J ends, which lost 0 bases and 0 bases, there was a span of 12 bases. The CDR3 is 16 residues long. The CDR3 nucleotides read TGTGCCAGCAGCTTGGAAGCCCAGGCCGCTAACTATGGCTACACCTTC. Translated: CASSLEAQAANYGYTF.

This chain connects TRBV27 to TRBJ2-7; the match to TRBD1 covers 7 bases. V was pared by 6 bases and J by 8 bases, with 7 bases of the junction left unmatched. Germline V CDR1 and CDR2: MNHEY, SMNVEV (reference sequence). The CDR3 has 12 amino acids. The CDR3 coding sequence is TGTGCCAGCAGGAAAGGGGGCGCAAAGCAGTACTTC. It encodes CASRKGGAKQYF.

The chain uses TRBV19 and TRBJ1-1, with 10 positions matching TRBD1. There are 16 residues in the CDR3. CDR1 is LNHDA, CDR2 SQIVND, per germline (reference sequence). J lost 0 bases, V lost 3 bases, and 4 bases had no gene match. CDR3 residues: CASSIGTGEMNTEAFF. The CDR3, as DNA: TGTGCCAGTAGTATCGGGACAGGGGAAATGAACACTGAAGCTTTCTTT.

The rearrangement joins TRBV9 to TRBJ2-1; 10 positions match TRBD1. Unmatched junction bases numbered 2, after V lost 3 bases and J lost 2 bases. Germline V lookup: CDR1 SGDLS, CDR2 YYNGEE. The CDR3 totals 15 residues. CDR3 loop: CASSEGQGTYNEQFF. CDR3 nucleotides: TGTGCCAGCAGCGAGGGACAGGGGACCTACAATGAGCAGTTCTTC.

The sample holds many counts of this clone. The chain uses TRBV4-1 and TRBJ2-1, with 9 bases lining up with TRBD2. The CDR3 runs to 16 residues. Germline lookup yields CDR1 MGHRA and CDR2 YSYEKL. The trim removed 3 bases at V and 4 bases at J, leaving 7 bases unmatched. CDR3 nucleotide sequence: TGCGCCAGCAGCCACGACGGGACTAGCTATTACAATGAGCAGTTCTTC. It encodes CASSHDGTSYYNEQFF.

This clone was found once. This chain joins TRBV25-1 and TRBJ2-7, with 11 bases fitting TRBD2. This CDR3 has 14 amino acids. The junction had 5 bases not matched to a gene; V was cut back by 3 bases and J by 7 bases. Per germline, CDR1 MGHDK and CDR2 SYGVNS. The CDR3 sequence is CASSDTSGSEEQYF. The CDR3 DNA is TGTGCCAGCAGTGACACTAGCGGGAGTGAAGAGCAGTACTTC.

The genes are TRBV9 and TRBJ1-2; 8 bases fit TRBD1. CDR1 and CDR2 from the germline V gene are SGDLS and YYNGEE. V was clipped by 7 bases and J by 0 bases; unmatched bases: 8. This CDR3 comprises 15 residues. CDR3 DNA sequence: TGTGCCAGCCAGGGCAGGGGGCTTTCTAACTATGGCTACACCTTC. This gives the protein CASQGRGLSNYGYTF. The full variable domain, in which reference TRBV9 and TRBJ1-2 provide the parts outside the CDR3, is DSGVTQTPKHLITATGQRVTLRCSPRSGDLSVYWYQQSLDQGLQFLIQYYNGEERAKGNILERFSAQQFPDLHSELNLSSLELGDSALYFCASQGRGLSNYGYTFGSGTRLTVV.

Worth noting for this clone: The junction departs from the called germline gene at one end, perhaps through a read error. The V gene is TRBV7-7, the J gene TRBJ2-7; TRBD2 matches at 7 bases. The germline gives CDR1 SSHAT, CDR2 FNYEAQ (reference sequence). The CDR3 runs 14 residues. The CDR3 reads CASSLAGTATEQYF. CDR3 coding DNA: TGTGCTAGCAGCTTAGCGGGCACCGCTACGGAGCAGTACTTC.

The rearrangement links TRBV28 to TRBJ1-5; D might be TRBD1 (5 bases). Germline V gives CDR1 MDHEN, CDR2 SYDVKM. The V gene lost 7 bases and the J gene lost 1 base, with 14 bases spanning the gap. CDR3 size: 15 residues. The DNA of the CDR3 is TGTGCCAGCACCACCAGCGGGGCGAGCAATCAGCCCCAGCATTTT. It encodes CASTTSGASNQPQHF.

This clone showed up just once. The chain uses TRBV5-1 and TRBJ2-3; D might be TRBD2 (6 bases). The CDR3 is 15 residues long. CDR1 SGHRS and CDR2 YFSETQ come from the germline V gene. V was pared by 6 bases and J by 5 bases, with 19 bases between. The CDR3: CASTLGLATVDTQYF. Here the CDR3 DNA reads TGCGCCAGCACCCTCGGGCTAGCGACAGTAGATACGCAGTATTTT.

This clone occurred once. The CDR3 reads CASSDNTDTQYF. DNA of the CDR3: TGTGCCAGCTCAGATAACACAGATACGCAGTATTTT. The chain couples TRBV12-3 or TRBV12-4 to TRBJ2-3; no clear D. The length of the CDR3 is 12 residues. V was clipped by 8 bases and J by 2 bases, with 8 bases between them.

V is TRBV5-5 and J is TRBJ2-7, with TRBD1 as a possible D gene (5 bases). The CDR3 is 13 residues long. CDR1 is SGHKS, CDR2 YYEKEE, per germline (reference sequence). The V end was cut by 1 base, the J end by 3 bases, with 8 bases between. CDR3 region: CASSLYQGYEQYF. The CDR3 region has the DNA TGTGCCAGCAGCTTGTACCAGGGCTACGAGCAGTACTTC.

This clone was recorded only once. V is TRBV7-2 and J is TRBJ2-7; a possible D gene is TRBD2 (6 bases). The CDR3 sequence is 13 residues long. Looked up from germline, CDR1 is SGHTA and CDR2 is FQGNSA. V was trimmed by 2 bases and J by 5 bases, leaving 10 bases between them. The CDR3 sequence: CASSLTGVNEQYF. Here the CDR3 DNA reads TGTGCCAGCAGCTTAACGGGAGTAAACGAGCAGTACTTC.

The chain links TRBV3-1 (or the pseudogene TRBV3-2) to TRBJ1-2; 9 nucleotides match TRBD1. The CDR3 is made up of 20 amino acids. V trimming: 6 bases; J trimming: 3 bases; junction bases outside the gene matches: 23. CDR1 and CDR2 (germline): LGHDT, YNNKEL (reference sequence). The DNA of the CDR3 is TGTGCCAGCAGAGGGGGGGGAGCGGACAGGGGCCGTTTCATGGACTATGGCTACACCTTC. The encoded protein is CASRGGGADRGRFMDYGYTF.

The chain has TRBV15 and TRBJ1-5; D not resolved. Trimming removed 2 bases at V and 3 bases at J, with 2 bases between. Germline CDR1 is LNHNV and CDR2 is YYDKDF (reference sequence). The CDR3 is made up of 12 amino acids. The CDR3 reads CATSRYNQPQHF. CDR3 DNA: TGTGCCACCAGCAGATACAATCAGCCCCAGCATTTT.

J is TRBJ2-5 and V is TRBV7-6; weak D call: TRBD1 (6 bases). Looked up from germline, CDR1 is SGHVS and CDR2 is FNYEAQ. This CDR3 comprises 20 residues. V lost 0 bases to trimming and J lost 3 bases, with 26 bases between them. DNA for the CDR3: TGTGCCAGCAGCTTAGCGCTATCCCGACAGGTCCCACGGGGCGAAGAGACCCAGTACTTC. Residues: CASSLALSRQVPRGEETQYF.

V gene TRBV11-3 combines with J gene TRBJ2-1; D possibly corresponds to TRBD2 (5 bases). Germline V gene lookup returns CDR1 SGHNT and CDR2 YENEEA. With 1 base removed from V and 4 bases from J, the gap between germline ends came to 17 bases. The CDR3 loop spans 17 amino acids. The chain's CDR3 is CASSLGLNARDYNEQFF. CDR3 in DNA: TGTGCCAGCAGCTTAGGACTGAACGCCCGGGATTACAATGAGCAGTTCTTC.

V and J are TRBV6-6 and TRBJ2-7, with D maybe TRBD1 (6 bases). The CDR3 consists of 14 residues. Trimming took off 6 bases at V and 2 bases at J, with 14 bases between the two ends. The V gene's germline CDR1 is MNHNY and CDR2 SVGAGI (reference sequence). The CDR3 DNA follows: TGTGCCAGCAGACGCCGGGACACTGCCTACGAGCAGTACTTC. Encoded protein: CASRRRDTAYEQYF.